The rows below give T cell receptor beta chains drawn from one sample of a study of identical twins. MiXCR, applied by TCRdb to the 5' RACE reads, yields one record per CDR3 protein. This repertoire shows under 900,000 distinct CDR3 sequences, about 20% found once; its top ten account for around 13%. These data are also associated with another study on T cells expressing NK-cell markers.

Sample: PBMCs. All receptors derive from a woman between 18 and 29 years old in good health. Each CDR3 is given with its conserved first and last residue. D genes are given only for firm matches. Expanded clones get a size class; other rows say once, few or many, or leave the size out.

>few|TRBV7-2|-|TRBJ1-5
CASSLRLYSNQPQHF
TGTGCCAGCAGCTTGAGACTTTATAGCAATCAGCCCCAGCATTTT
>-|TRBV5-1|-|TRBJ2-1
CASSLISSVTNEQFF
TGCGCCAGCAGCTTGATATCCTCCGTTACCAATGAGCAGTTCTTC
>few|TRBV11-1|TRBD1|TRBJ2-5
CASSSRTGKETQYF
TGTGCCAGCAGCTCCCGGACAGGGAAAGAGACCCAGTACTTC
>few|TRBV5-1|-|TRBJ2-3
CASTGSTDTQYF
TGCGCCTCGACAGGAAGCACAGATACGCAGTATTTT
>-|TRBV6-5|-|TRBJ1-5
CASSYASSNQPQHF
TGTGCCAGCAGTTACGCTAGTAGCAATCAGCCCCAGCATTTT
>many|TRBV6-5|TRBD2|TRBJ2-5
CASSWGLAGQETQYF
TGTGCCAGCAGTTGGGGACTAGCGGGACAAGAGACCCAGTACTTC
>few|TRBV12-5|-|TRBJ2-3
CASGQSRRDTQYF
TGTGCTAGTGGCCAATCCCGTAGAGATACGCAGTATTTT
>few|TRBV5-1|-|TRBJ2-1
CASSVGAGDNEQFF
TGCGCCAGCAGCGTTGGGGCAGGGGATAACGAGCAGTTCTTC
>-|TRBV10-3|-|TRBJ2-1
CAIQGSRGRDEQFF
TGTGCCATCCAGGGGAGTAGGGGCAGGGATGAGCAGTTCTTC
>few|TRBV6-2/TRBV6-3|TRBD2|TRBJ2-7
CASSYPPGRGGAEQYF
TGTGCCAGCAGTTACCCTCCCGGGAGGGGCGGCGCCGAGCAGTACTTC
>few|TRBV7-3|-|TRBJ1-5
CASSFGVSQPQHF
TGTGCCAGCAGCTTCGGGGTCTCTCAGCCCCAGCATTTT
>few|TRBV20-1|TRBD2|TRBJ2-3
CSAQLAGGADTQYF
TGCAGTGCTCAACTAGCGGGAGGTGCAGATACGCAGTATTTT
>few|TRBV6-5|-|TRBJ2-3
CASSYGMSTSDTQYF
TGTGCCAGCAGTTACGGGATGTCGACTTCAGATACGCAGTATTTT
>few|TRBV12-3/TRBV12-4|-|TRBJ1-1
CASRPNPDSPEAFF
TGTGCCAGCAGACCAAATCCGGACAGTCCTGAAGCTTTCTTT
>-|TRBV29-1|TRBD2|TRBJ2-3
CSVPIGLAGRTDTQYF
TGCAGCGTACCAATCGGGCTAGCGGGGCGCACAGATACGCAGTATTTT
>-|TRBV20-1|-|TRBJ2-3
CSARESGRVLKNTQYF
TGCAGTGCTAGAGAGTCTGGGCGGGTATTAAAGAATACGCAGTATTTT
>-|TRBV11-2|TRBD2|TRBJ2-1
CASSLTSGGEFNEQFF
TGTGCCAGCAGCTTGACTAGCGGGGGGGAATTTAATGAGCAGTTCTTC
>-|TRBV12-3/TRBV12-4|-|TRBJ2-1
CASRQYMWELRDYNEQFF
TGTGCCAGCAGACAATATATGTGGGAGTTAAGGGATTACAATGAGCAGTTCTTC
>-|TRBV14|TRBD1|TRBJ2-7
CASSPRGTGVHEQYF
TGTGCCAGCAGCCCCAGGGGGACAGGGGTCCACGAGCAGTACTTC
>-|TRBV6-5|-|TRBJ2-5
CATMESETQYF
TGTGCCACCATGGAATCAGAGACCCAGTACTTC
>few|TRBV6-5|TRBD2|TRBJ2-2
CASSYSAGTNTGELFF
TGTGCCAGCAGTTACTCAGCGGGGACGAACACCGGGGAGCTGTTTTTT